This T cell receptor beta chain was retrieved from a study of blood T cell repertoires in COVID-19. Assay: immunoSEQ multiplex PCR; the TCRdb copy retains only in-frame clones and omits some. The sample lists about 110,000 clones; about 89% were seen once. Material for sequencing was peripheral blood. This sequence originates from a man aged 35 to 55 with acute or convalescent COVID-19.

The CDR3 sequence is CASSPNAGKVKLNTEAFF. The CDR3 nucleotides are TGTGCCAGCAGCCCCAATGCGGGGAAAGTAAAGTTGAACACTGAAGCTTTCTTT. This chain joins TRBV7-2 and TRBJ1-1; no definite D call. Looked up from germline, CDR1 is SGHTA and CDR2 is FQGNSA. The CDR3 spans 18 residues. V lost 5 bases, J lost 0 bases, and 22 bases lay in between.